Listed below are T cell receptor beta chains from one sample, sequenced in a study of T cell repertoires in cytomegalovirus infection. TCRdb itself ran the reads through MiXCR, one entry per CDR3 protein. The table lists fewer than 200,000 distinct CDR3 sequences, roughly an eighth of them singletons. Input material: PBMCs. These receptors all stem from a human donor in good health (CMV status not recorded). Some clones in this sample may be carry-over from other donors' samples. Each CDR3 is given with its conserved first and last residue. The order of the fields is clone size, D gene, V gene, J gene, CDR3 protein, CDR3 DNA. The D gene is left open where the match is weak. Expanded clones are given a class, and other clones once, few, many or no size at all.

-	-	TRBV5-5	TRBJ1-4	CASSLRNPSTNEKLFF	TGTGCCAGCAGTCTGAGGAACCCTTCAACTAATGAAAAACTGTTTTTT
many	-	TRBV7-9	TRBJ1-5	CASSSAGRGNQPQHF	TGTGCCAGCAGCTCGGCAGGGCGAGGCAATCAGCCCCAGCATTTT
few	-	TRBV12-3/TRBV12-4	TRBJ2-1	CASGASYNEQFF	TGTGCCAGCGGGGCTTCCTACAATGAGCAGTTCTTC
-	TRBD1	TRBV2	TRBJ1-1	CASSERGTGGTEAFF	TGTGCCAGCAGTGAACGTGGGACAGGGGGCACTGAAGCTTTCTTT
few	TRBD2	TRBV20-1	TRBJ2-7	CSATNEGGGTYEQYF	TGCAGTGCTACCAACGAGGGCGGGGGGACCTACGAGCAGTACTTC
many	-	TRBV7-2	TRBJ2-5	CASSLVSVETQYF	TGTGCCAGCAGCTTAGTCTCGGTGGAGACCCAGTACTTC
many	-	TRBV5-1	TRBJ2-3	CASSLSGETQYF	TGCGCCAGCAGCTTGTCAGGAGAGACGCAGTATTTT
many	TRBD2	TRBV11-2	TRBJ2-5	CASSYSIRLAGGPQETQYF	TGTGCCAGCAGTTATTCCATTCGACTAGCGGGGGGCCCTCAAGAGACCCAGTACTTC
few	-	TRBV25-1	TRBJ2-4	CASSDTNENIQYF	TGTGCCAGCAGTGACACCAATGAAAACATTCAGTACTTC
many	TRBD1	TRBV7-2	TRBJ2-1	CASSSWTGGSYNEQFF	TGTGCCAGCAGCTCCTGGACAGGGGGATCCTACAATGAGCAGTTCTTC
many	TRBD1	TRBV7-8	TRBJ2-7	CASSLAGQGTYEQYF	TGTGCCAGCAGCTTAGCGGGACAGGGAACCTACGAGCAGTACTTC
-	TRBD1	TRBV15	TRBJ2-7	CATSSWDSLHEQYF	TGTGCCACCAGCAGCTGGGACAGCTTACACGAGCAGTACTTC
-	-	TRBV11-1	TRBJ2-2	CASSLEYWNTGELFF	TGTGCCAGCAGCTTAGAGTACTGGAACACCGGGGAGCTGTTTTTT
once	-	TRBV19	TRBJ1-5	CASSKSGAYSNQPQHF	TGTGCCAGTAGTAAATCAGGGGCATATAGCAATCAGCCCCAGCATTTT
-	TRBD2	TRBV7-9	TRBJ2-2	CASSAAPSGRAGELFF	TGTGCCAGCAGCGCGGCTCCTAGCGGGAGGGCCGGGGAGCTGTTTTTT
-	TRBD2	TRBV29-1	TRBJ2-1	CSSRGGPDNEQFF	TGCAGCTCCCGGGGGGGGCCCGACAATGAGCAGTTCTTC
few	-	TRBV24-1	TRBJ2-1	CATSDPGRNNEQFF	TGTGCCACCAGTGATCCCGGACGGAACAATGAGCAGTTCTTC
-	-	TRBV7-3	TRBJ2-1	CASSPRSYNEQFF	TGTGCCAGCAGCCCCCGGAGCTACAATGAGCAGTTCTTC
many	-	TRBV10-3	TRBJ1-1	CATQGLNTEAFF	TGTGCCACCCAGGGACTCAACACTGAAGCTTTCTTT
many	-	TRBV7-3	TRBJ1-1	CASSTRENTEAFF	TGTGCCAGCAGCACCAGAGAAAACACTGAAGCTTTCTTT
few	TRBD1	TRBV6-6	TRBJ1-1	CASIGGQGATNTEAFF	TGTGCCAGCATTGGGGGACAGGGGGCGACGAACACTGAAGCTTTCTTT
many	-	TRBV7-2	TRBJ2-7	CASSLWGSAYEQYF	TGTGCCAGCAGCTTATGGGGGTCTGCCTACGAGCAGTACTTC
-	TRBD1	TRBV5-4	TRBJ2-1	CASSEGQGFSEQFF	TGTGCCAGCAGCGAGGGACAGGGATTTAGTGAGCAGTTCTTC
-	TRBD1	TRBV15	TRBJ1-5	CATSREQGPTQPQHF	TGTGCCACCAGCAGAGAACAGGGGCCCACTCAGCCCCAGCATTTT
-	-	TRBV10-1	TRBJ1-1	CASRSDTEAFF	TGCGCCAGCAGATCTGACACTGAAGCTTTCTTT
few	-	TRBV30	TRBJ1-1	CAWEGGAEAFF	TGTGCCTGGGAAGGGGGAGCTGAAGCTTTCTTT
-	-	TRBV30	TRBJ2-2	CAWAPSPTGELFF	TGTGCCTGGGCCCCGTCCCCGACCGGGGAGCTGTTTTTT
-	TRBD1	TRBV28	TRBJ2-4	CVTQGSFAKNIQYF	TGTGTGACACAGGGGTCGTTCGCCAAAAACATTCAGTACTTC
many	-	TRBV7-8	TRBJ2-1	CASSPVWDNEQFF	TGTGCCAGCAGCCCGGTCTGGGACAATGAGCAGTTCTTC
few	-	TRBV7-8	TRBJ1-4	CASSFLQTTNEKLFF	TGTGCCAGCAGCTTTCTACAGACAACTAATGAAAAACTGTTTTTT
-	-	TRBV15	TRBJ1-4	CATSRNWGVHEKLFF	TGTGCCACCAGCAGAAATTGGGGGGTGCATGAAAAACTGTTTTTT
many	-	TRBV7-8	TRBJ1-1	CASSITWQPMNTEAFF	TGTGCCAGCAGCATAACCTGGCAGCCCATGAACACTGAAGCTTTCTTT
-	TRBD1	TRBV12-3/TRBV12-4	TRBJ1-1	CASSLGGQGEAFF	TGTGCCAGCAGTTTGGGCGGACAGGGTGAAGCTTTCTTT
few	TRBD2	TRBV29-1	TRBJ2-1	CSAKLGTSGSSYNEQFF	TGCAGCGCCAAACTCGGGACTAGCGGGAGCTCCTACAATGAGCAGTTCTTC
few	TRBD2	TRBV20-1	TRBJ2-1	CSAILAGGYHEQFF	TGCAGTGCTATACTAGCGGGAGGCTACCATGAGCAGTTCTTC
-	-	TRBV20-1	TRBJ2-5	CSAQGSQETQYF	TGCAGTGCGCAGGGAAGCCAAGAGACCCAGTACTTC
-	-	TRBV4-3	TRBJ2-6	CASSQVAGSGANVLTF	TGCGCCAGCAGCCAAGTGGCGGGCTCTGGGGCCAACGTCCTGACTTTC
few	-	TRBV7-9	TRBJ1-1	CASSPVGGSNTEAFF	TGTGCCAGCAGCCCGGTGGGGGGCTCGAACACTGAAGCTTTCTTT
-	-	TRBV9	TRBJ1-2	CASSEGYGYTF	TGTGCCAGCAGCGAGGGGTATGGCTACACCTTC
-	-	TRBV7-6	TRBJ1-6	CASSLVAGDSPLHF	TGTGCCAGCAGCTTAGTAGCGGGGGACTCACCCCTCCACTTT
many	-	TRBV20-1	TRBJ2-2	CSAGQTTNTGELFF	TGCAGTGCTGGACAGACTACGAACACCGGGGAGCTGTTTTTT
-	TRBD2	TRBV6-2/TRBV6-3	TRBJ2-5	CASNSGGQETQYF	TGTGCCAGCAACAGCGGGGGACAAGAGACCCAGTACTTC
few	TRBD2	TRBV7-2	TRBJ2-1	CASSLSGGADEQFF	TGTGCCAGCAGCTTAAGCGGGGGGGCCGATGAGCAGTTCTTC
-	-	TRBV12-3/TRBV12-4	TRBJ2-1	CASKKSGSYNEQFF	TGTGCCAGCAAGAAAAGCGGCTCCTACAATGAGCAGTTCTTC
-	TRBD1	TRBV5-1	TRBJ2-7	CASSSPGTGASEQYF	TGCGCCAGCAGCTCCCCCGGGACAGGGGCATCCGAGCAGTACTTC
few	-	TRBV28	TRBJ1-1	CASTPVMNTEAFF	TGTGCCAGCACCCCCGTGATGAACACTGAAGCTTTCTTT
-	TRBD2	TRBV12-5	TRBJ2-1	CASGAGGFGEQFF	TGTGCTAGTGGAGCGGGAGGCTTTGGAGAGCAGTTCTTC
-	TRBD2	TRBV7-3	TRBJ2-3	CASSQTSGRASDTQYF	TGTGCCAGCAGCCAGACTAGCGGGAGGGCCTCCGATACGCAGTATTTT
-	TRBD1	TRBV4-1	TRBJ1-2	CASSQGMGQSVGYTF	TGCGCCAGCAGCCAAGGGATGGGACAGTCGGTTGGCTACACCTTC
-	-	TRBV20-1	TRBJ2-7	CSATAGFSSYEQYF	TGCAGTGCCACCGCCGGCTTCTCCTCCTACGAGCAGTACTTC
-	TRBD2	TRBV20-1	TRBJ2-2	CSARGTSGRTGELFF	TGCAGTGCTAGAGGTACTAGCGGGAGGACCGGGGAGCTGTTTTTT
-	-	TRBV29-1	TRBJ2-7	CSASVAGDYEQYF	TGCAGCGCCTCCGTTGCAGGGGACTACGAGCAGTACTTC
few	-	TRBV10-3	TRBJ2-7	CAISLDANGQYF	TGTGCCATCAGTCTCGACGCAAACGGGCAGTACTTC
many	-	TRBV7-9	TRBJ2-2	CASTPDNAGTGELFF	TGTGCCAGCACCCCAGACAATGCCGGCACCGGGGAGCTGTTTTTT
medium-sized	-	TRBV20-1	TRBJ2-2	CSAIDGVTDSGELFF	TGCAGTGCCATAGACGGGGTGACTGATTCCGGGGAGCTGTTTTTT
-	TRBD1	TRBV7-2	TRBJ1-4	CASSSNWVRGGNEKLFF	TGTGCCAGCAGCTCAAATTGGGTCAGGGGGGGGAATGAAAAACTGTTTTTT
many	-	TRBV5-6	TRBJ2-3	CASSSPGLPDTDTQYF	TGTGCCAGCAGCTCACCGGGACTCCCTGACACAGATACGCAGTATTTT